What follows are 7 T cell receptor beta chains derived from one specimen sequenced in a study of shared clonotypes between healthy human individuals. Repertoires were generated with immunoSEQ multiplex PCR, while TCRdb's copy carries only in-frame clones and drops some. There are about 1.1 million clones in the sample; more than 75% occur only once, and approximately 0.5% lies in the top ten. Input material: memory CD4+ T cells from PBMCs. The subset was: CD45RA-negative fraction. The receptors were sampled from a man aged 18 to 35 in good health. Some clones in this sample may be carry-over from other donors' samples.

The chain recombines TRBV28 with TRBJ2-3, with 7 bases matching TRBD1. The CDR3 is 14 amino acids. Germline CDR1 MDHEN, CDR2 SYDVKM. J was trimmed by 0 bases and V by 7 bases; bases with no gene match: 4. The CDR3 DNA reads TGTGCCAGCACGACGACAGGGAGCACAGATACGCAGTATTTT. Protein sequence: CASTTTGSTDTQYF.

This chain connects TRBV28 to TRBJ1-1; D unclear. Trimming stripped 6 bases from V and 0 bases from J, with 5 bases between. CDR1 is MDHEN and CDR2 is SYDVKM in the germline V gene. The CDR3 spans 12 residues. The CDR3 spells CASRDMNTEAFF. CDR3 nucleotide sequence: TGTGCCAGCAGGGATATGAACACTGAAGCTTTCTTT.

The genes are TRBV9 and TRBJ2-1; 9 nucleotides match TRBD2. Trimming cost V 0 bases and J 5 bases; bases outside gene matches: 9. CDR1 is SGDLS, CDR2 YYNGEE, per germline. This CDR3 has 17 amino acids. The CDR3 DNA sequence: TGTGCCAGCAGCGTAGCGGGAGGCGGGAGGGCCAACAATGAGCAGTTCTTC. This sequence encodes CASSVAGGGRANNEQFF.

This chain connects TRBV7-3 to TRBJ2-1; maybe TRBD2 (5 bases). The V gene's germline CDR1 is SGHTA and CDR2 FQGTGA. The germline V and J ends were trimmed by 5 bases and 5 bases, with 10 bases remaining between them. This CDR3 has 13 residues. DNA for the CDR3: TGTGCCAGCAGCCGAGGGCCGGACAATGAGCAGTTCTTC. This sequence encodes CASSRGPDNEQFF.

The V call is TRBV28, the J call TRBJ2-7, with D maybe TRBD1 (5 bases). The CDR3 is made up of 14 amino acids. The germline V gene encodes CDR1 MDHEN and CDR2 SYDVKM. The V gene lost 3 bases and the J gene lost 3 bases, with 12 bases spanning the gap. The CDR3 reads CASSFFQGNYEQYF. DNA of the CDR3: TGTGCCAGCAGTTTTTTCCAGGGAAACTACGAGCAGTACTTC.

The chain combines TRBV11-3 with TRBJ2-1; tentative D call: TRBD1 (7 bases). Trimming stripped 5 bases from V and 7 bases from J, with 15 bases between. The CDR3 consists of 14 residues. Per the germline V gene, CDR1 is SGHNT and CDR2 is YENEEA. CDR3: CASSLGQGGNEQFF. CDR3 in DNA: TGTGCCAGCAGCCTGGGGCAGGGGGGAAATGAGCAGTTCTTC.

The chain joins TRBV18 to TRBJ1-4; 7 bases are shared with TRBD1. V was pared by 2 bases and J by 4 bases, with 7 bases of the junction left unmatched. Per the germline V gene, CDR1 is KGHSH and CDR2 is LQKENI. The CDR3 runs 16 residues. CDR3 in amino acids: CASSPFDRDSNEKLFF. As DNA, the CDR3 is TGTGCCAGCTCACCATTTGACCGGGACAGTAATGAAAAACTGTTTTTT. Full variable domain (missing parts from reference TRBV18 and TRBJ1-4): NAGVMQNPRHLVRRRGQEARLRCSPMKGHSHVYWYRQLPEEGLKFMVYLQKENIIDESGMPKERFSAEFPKEGPSILRIQQVVRGDSAAYFCASSPFDRDSNEKLFFGSGTQLSVL.